The 19 T cell receptor beta chains below were found in one sample sequenced in a study of blood T cell repertoires in COVID-19. Profiled with immunoSEQ multiplex PCR; TCRdb holds only in-frame clones, not every one. The sample has 30,000 to 35,000 clones, 85% to 90% seen once. Source material: peripheral blood. The source is a woman in her 70s with active COVID-19.

This chain links TRBV30 with TRBJ1-6, with D possibly TRBD1 on 5 matching bases. Germline assignment: CDR1 GTSNPN and CDR2 SVGIG (reference sequence). There are 13 residues in the CDR3. Trimming removed 4 bases at V and 7 bases at J, with 11 bases between. In DNA, the CDR3 is TGTGCCTGGATGACAGAAACCAATTCACCCCTCCACTTT. Its translation: CAWMTETNSPLHF.

This rearrangement joins TRBV6-5 to TRBJ2-1; 13 bases are shared with TRBD2. The CDR3 sequence is 14 residues long. The V and J ends lost 8 bases and 4 bases, in that order; junction bases with no gene match: 2. CDR1 is MNHEY, CDR2 SVGAGI, per germline. The CDR3 here is CASRTSGRYNEQFF. The CDR3 DNA reads as TGTGCCAGCCGGACTAGCGGGAGATACAATGAGCAGTTCTTC.

In nucleotides, the CDR3 is TGTGCCAGCAGTTTCGGGAGCGGCAATGAGCAGTTCTTC. Encoded protein: CASSFGSGNEQFF. The chain links TRBV28 to TRBJ2-1, with a possible D match to TRBD2 (6 bases). The germline gives CDR1 MDHEN, CDR2 SYDVKM. The CDR3 is made up of 13 amino acids. Deletions cut 3 bases from V and 6 bases from J, with 9 bases between.

V and J are TRBV6-4 and TRBJ2-2; D unclear. This CDR3 has 12 residues. V was clipped by 0 bases and J by 7 bases, with 3 bases between them. The germline CDR1 and CDR2 sequences are MRHNA and SNTAGT. The CDR3, as DNA: TGTGCCAGCAGTGACTCGAGCGGGGAGCTGTTTTTT. It codes for CASSDSSGELFF.

This clone was found once. The rearrangement links TRBV27 to TRBJ2-5; 7 bases agree with TRBD2. The CDR3 sequence is 14 residues long. Per germline, CDR1 MNHEY and CDR2 SMNVEV (reference sequence). V lost 5 bases and J lost 5; bases outside the gene matches: 8. CDR3 amino acids: CASSDRTRLETQYF. The CDR3 DNA is TGTGCCAGCAGTGATCGGACTAGATTGGAGACCCAGTACTTC.

The chain is built from TRBV7-8 and TRBJ2-2; 8 bases are shared with TRBD1. Germline V lookup: CDR1 SGHVS, CDR2 FQNEAQ. The CDR3 sequence is 16 residues long. V was pared by 4 bases and J by 4 bases, with 8 bases of the junction left unmatched. The CDR3 DNA sequence: TGTGCCAGCAGCTCCGCCCTGACAGGGGTCACCGGGGAGCTGTTTTTT. Its protein product is CASSSALTGVTGELFF. The full variable domain, with the rest looked up from reference TRBV7-8 and TRBJ2-2, is GAGVSQSPRYKVAKRGQDVALRCDPISGHVSLFWYQQALGQGPEFLTYFQNEAQLDKSGLPSDRFFAERPEGSVSTLKIQRTQQEDSAVYLCASSSALTGVTGELFFGEGSRLTVL.

The chain combines TRBV2 with TRBJ2-5; 7 bases are shared with TRBD2. CDR1 and CDR2 (germline): SNHLY, FYNNEI. The CDR3 is made up of 14 amino acids. With 6 bases clipped from V and 3 bases from J, the junction kept 7 bases outside the gene matches. CDR3 loop: CASRLLADKETQYF. The CDR3 DNA reads TGTGCCAGCAGACTTCTAGCGGATAAAGAGACCCAGTACTTC.

The J gene is TRBJ2-3, the V gene TRBV4-2; 9 bases are shared with TRBD2. With 0 bases clipped from V and 0 bases from J, the junction kept 4 bases outside the gene matches. The CDR3 has 17 amino acids. The germline V gene encodes CDR1 LGHNA and CDR2 YNFKEQ. As DNA, the CDR3 is TGTGCCAGCAGCCAAGATGGCCTAGCGGGGAGCACAGATACGCAGTATTTT. Residues: CASSQDGLAGSTDTQYF.

V gene TRBV6-6 combines with J gene TRBJ2-2, with D uncertain. The CDR3 runs to 15 residues. Germline V gene data show CDR1 as MNHNY and CDR2 as SVGAGI (reference sequence). Trimming removed 7 bases at V and 2 bases at J, with 14 bases between. The CDR3 sequence: CASTVPGSNTGELFF. The DNA of the CDR3 is TGTGCCAGCACCGTCCCCGGTTCCAACACCGGGGAGCTGTTTTTT.

This clone is a singleton in its sample. The chain employs TRBV14 and TRBJ2-2; D perhaps matches TRBD2 (5 bases). The CDR3 covers 16 residues. V was pared by 8 bases and J by 0 bases, with 16 bases between. Germline loops: CDR1 SGHDN, CDR2 FVKESK. The CDR3 bases are TGTGCCAGCGCCACGTTCGAGGGAGCGAACACCGGGGAGCTGTTTTTT. Amino acid sequence: CASATFEGANTGELFF.

In DNA, the CDR3 is TGCGCCAGCAGCGGTGGACTAGCGGGGGGAGATACGCAGTATTTT. Translation: CASSGGLAGGDTQYF. The gene calls are TRBV5-1 and TRBJ2-3; 14 nucleotides agree with TRBD2. The CDR3 runs 15 residues. CDR1 and CDR2 from the germline V gene are SGHRS and YFSETQ. V shed 4 bases and J 5 bases; nucleotides not matched to a gene: 3.

V gene TRBV7-8 combines with J gene TRBJ2-7; D is perhaps TRBD1 (5 bases). CDR1 SGHVS and CDR2 FQNEAQ come from the germline V gene. This CDR3 region has 17 residues. Between the trimmed V and J ends, which lost 4 bases and 2 bases, there was a span of 21 bases. Here the CDR3 DNA reads TGTGCCAGCAGCTCTACCCACACCTATATGGACACCTACGAGCAGTACTTC. Translated, it gives CASSSTHTYMDTYEQYF. The entire variable domain, with the rest obtained from reference TRBV7-8 and TRBJ2-7, is as follows: GAGVSQSPRYKVAKRGQDVALRCDPISGHVSLFWYQQALGQGPEFLTYFQNEAQLDKSGLPSDRFFAERPEGSVSTLKIQRTQQEDSAVYLCASSSTHTYMDTYEQYFGPGTRLTVT.

This clone was seen just once. V gene TRBV6-1 combines with J gene TRBJ1-4; 9 bases align to TRBD1. Germline loops: CDR1 MNHNS, CDR2 SASEGT. CDR3 length: 15 amino acids. V gave up 5 bases and J gave up 7 bases; unmatched junction bases: 8. In nucleotides, the CDR3 is TGTGCCAGCAGTTTGACAGGGGGGAGGAGTGAAAAACTGTTTTTT. Its protein is CASSLTGGRSEKLFF.

This clone was observed a few times. The gene calls are TRBV25-1 and TRBJ2-2; possibly TRBD1 for D (5 bases). The germline V gene has CDR1 MGHDK and CDR2 SYGVNS. This CDR3 has 14 residues. V was shortened by 4 bases and J by 3 bases, with 9 bases between the two germline ends. CDR3 residues: CASSGRADTGELFF. As DNA, the CDR3 is TGTGCCAGCAGTGGCAGGGCGGACACCGGGGAGCTGTTTTTT. Full variable domain (missing parts from reference TRBV25-1 and TRBJ2-2): EADIYQTPRYLVIGTGKKITLECSQTMGHDKMYWYQQDPGMELHLIHYSYGVNSTEKGDLSSESTVSRIRTEHFPLTLESARPSHTSQYLCASSGRADTGELFFGEGSRLTVL.

The CDR3 nucleotides are TGCGCCAGCAGCCTCAGTGTCGTGGGGGCACAAGAGACCCAGTACTTC. Its translation is CASSLSVVGAQETQYF. The V and J genes are TRBV5-1 and TRBJ2-5; tentatively, D is TRBD1 (6 bases). Germline-derived CDR1 and CDR2 are SGHRS and YFSETQ. CDR3 size: 16 residues. The germline V and J ends were trimmed by 4 bases and 2 bases, with 18 bases remaining between them.

The chain is built from TRBV7-9 and TRBJ2-7; tentatively, D is TRBD1 (5 bases). V was shortened by 5 bases and J by 5 bases, with 10 bases between the two germline ends. Germline V gene lookup returns CDR1 SEHNR and CDR2 FQNEAQ (reference sequence). The CDR3 sequence is 12 residues long. The CDR3 reads CASSPVGDEQYF. In DNA form, the CDR3 reads TGTGCCAGCAGCCCCGTAGGGGACGAGCAGTACTTC.

The chain recombines TRBV5-1 with TRBJ2-2, with 7 bases lining up with TRBD2. The CDR3 totals 14 residues. Germline values: CDR1 SGHRS, CDR2 YFSETQ. V was clipped by 7 bases and J by 6 bases; unmatched bases: 9. The CDR3 loop reads CASRPGRDAGELFF. CDR3 nucleotide sequence: TGCGCCAGCCGTCCGGGGAGGGACGCCGGGGAGCTGTTTTTT.

The genes are TRBV28 and TRBJ2-3; 10 positions match TRBD1. Germline V gene sequence: CDR1 MDHEN, CDR2 SYDVKM. V dropped 5 bases and J dropped 2; count of bases not matched to a gene: 7. The CDR3 has 16 residues. Written as DNA, the CDR3 is TGTGCCAGCAGTCCACCCGGGACAGGGGACACAGATACGCAGTATTTT. Encoded protein: CASSPPGTGDTDTQYF.

The V gene is TRBV7-6, the J gene TRBJ1-1; the D gene is possibly TRBD1 (5 bases). The CDR3 covers 16 residues. The V gene's germline CDR1 is SGHVS and CDR2 FNYEAQ. Between the trimmed V and J ends, which lost 3 bases and 3 bases, there was a span of 17 bases. The CDR3 DNA reads as TGTGCCAGCAGCTTTGGGGTGGCAGGGAAGGACACTGAAGCTTTCTTT. Translated: CASSFGVAGKDTEAFF.